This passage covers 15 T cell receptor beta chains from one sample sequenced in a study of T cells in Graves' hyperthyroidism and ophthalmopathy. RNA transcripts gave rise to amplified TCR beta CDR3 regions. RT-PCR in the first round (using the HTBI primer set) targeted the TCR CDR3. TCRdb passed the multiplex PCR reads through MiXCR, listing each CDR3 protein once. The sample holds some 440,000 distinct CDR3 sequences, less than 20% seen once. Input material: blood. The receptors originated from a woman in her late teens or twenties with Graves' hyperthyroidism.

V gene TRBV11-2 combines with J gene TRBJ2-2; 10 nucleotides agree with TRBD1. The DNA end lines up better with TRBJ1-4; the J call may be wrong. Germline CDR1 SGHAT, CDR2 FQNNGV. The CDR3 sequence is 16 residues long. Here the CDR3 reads CASSSPRGQGQEKLFF. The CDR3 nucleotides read TGTGCCAGCAGCTCCCCCCGGGGACAGGGGCAGGAAAAACTGTTTTTT.

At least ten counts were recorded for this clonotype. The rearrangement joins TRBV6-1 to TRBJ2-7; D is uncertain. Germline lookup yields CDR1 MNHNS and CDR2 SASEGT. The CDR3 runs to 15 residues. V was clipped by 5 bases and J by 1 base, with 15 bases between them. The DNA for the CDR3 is TGTGCCAGCAGTCGGGTGGTAGGCAAATCCTACGAGCAGTACTTC. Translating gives CASSRVVGKSYEQYF.

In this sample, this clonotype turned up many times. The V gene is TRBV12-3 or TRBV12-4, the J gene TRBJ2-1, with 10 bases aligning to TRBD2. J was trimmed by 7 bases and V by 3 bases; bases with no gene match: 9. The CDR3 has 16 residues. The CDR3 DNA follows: TGTGCCAGCAGTTTCTCGAGCGGGGGGGCGGGGAATGAGCAGTTCTTC. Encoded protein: CASSFSSGGAGNEQFF.

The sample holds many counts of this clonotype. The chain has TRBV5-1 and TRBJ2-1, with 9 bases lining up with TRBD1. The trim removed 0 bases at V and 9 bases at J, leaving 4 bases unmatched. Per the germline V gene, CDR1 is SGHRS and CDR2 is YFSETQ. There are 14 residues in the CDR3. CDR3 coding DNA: TGCGCCAGCAGCTTGGGGGAGACAGGGGGTGAGCAGTTCTTC. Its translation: CASSLGETGGEQFF.

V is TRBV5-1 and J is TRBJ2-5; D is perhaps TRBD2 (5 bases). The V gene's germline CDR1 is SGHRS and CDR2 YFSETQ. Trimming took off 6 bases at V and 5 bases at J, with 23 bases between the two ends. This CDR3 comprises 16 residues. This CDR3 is CASNSEVAGFLETQYF. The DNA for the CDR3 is TGCGCCAGCAACTCGGAGGTAGCCGGTTTCTTGGAGACCCAGTACTTC.

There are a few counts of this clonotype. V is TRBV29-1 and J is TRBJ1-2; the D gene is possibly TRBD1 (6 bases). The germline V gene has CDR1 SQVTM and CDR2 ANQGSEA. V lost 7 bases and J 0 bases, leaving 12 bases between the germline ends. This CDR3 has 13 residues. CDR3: CSAETGANYGYTF. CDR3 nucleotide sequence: TGCAGCGCCGAGACAGGAGCTAACTATGGCTACACCTTC.

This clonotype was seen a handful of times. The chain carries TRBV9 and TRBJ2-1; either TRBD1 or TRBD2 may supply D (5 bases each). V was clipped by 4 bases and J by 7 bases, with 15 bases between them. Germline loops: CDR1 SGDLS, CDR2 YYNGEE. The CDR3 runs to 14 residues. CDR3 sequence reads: CASSPHLGENEQFF. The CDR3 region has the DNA TGTGCCAGCAGCCCTCATCTGGGGGAAAATGAGCAGTTCTTC.

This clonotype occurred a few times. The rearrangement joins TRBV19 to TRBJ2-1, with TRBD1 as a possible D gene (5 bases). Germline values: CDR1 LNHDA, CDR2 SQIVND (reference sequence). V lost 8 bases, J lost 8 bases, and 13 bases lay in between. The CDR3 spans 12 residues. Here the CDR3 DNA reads TGTGCCAGTGGGTCAGGGCGCCATGAGCAGTTCTTC. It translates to CASGSGRHEQFF.

The CDR3 protein is CASSGGGTKNIQYF. The CDR3 coding sequence is TGTGCCAGCAGCGGGGGGGGAACCAAAAACATTCAGTACTTC. The gene calls are TRBV13 and TRBJ2-4; TRBD2 matches 7 bases. Losses at the gene ends were 5 bases for V and 2 bases for J; bases not matched to a gene: 3. The CDR3 has 14 amino acids. Germline CDR1 reads PRHDT; CDR2 reads FYEKMQ (reference sequence). The variable domain in full, with the rest retrieved from reference TRBV13 and TRBJ2-4, is AAGVIQSPRHLIKEKRETATLKCYPIPRHDTVYWYQQGPGQDPQFLISFYEKMQSDKGSIPDRFSAQQFSDYHSELNMSSLELGDSALYFCASSGGGTKNIQYFGAGTRLSVL.

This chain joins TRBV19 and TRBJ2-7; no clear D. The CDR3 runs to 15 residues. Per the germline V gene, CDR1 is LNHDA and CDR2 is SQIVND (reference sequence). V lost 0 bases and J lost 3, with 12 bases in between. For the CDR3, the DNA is TGTGCCAGTAGTATAGACGACGGAATCCACTACGAGCAGTACTTC. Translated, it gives CASSIDDGIHYEQYF.

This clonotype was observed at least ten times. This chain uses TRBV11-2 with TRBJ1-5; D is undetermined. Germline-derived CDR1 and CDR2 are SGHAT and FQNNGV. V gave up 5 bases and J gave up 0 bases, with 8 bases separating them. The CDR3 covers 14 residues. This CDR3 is CASSRTYSNQPQHF. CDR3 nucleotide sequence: TGTGCCAGCAGCCGGACTTATAGCAATCAGCCCCAGCATTTT.

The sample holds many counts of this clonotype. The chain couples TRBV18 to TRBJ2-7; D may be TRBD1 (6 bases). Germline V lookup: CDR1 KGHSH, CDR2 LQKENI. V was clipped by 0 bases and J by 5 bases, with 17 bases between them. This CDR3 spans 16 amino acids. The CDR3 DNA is TGTGCCAGCTCACCACCGTCCAGGGGTATTCGGGACGAGCAGTACTTC. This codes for CASSPPSRGIRDEQYF.

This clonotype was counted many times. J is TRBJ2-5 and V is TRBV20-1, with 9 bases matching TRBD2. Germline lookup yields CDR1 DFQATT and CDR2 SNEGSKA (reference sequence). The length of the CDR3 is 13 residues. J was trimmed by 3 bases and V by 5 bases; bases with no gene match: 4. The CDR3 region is CSAAGTSKETQYF. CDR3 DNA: TGCAGTGCTGCCGGGACTAGCAAAGAGACCCAGTACTTC.

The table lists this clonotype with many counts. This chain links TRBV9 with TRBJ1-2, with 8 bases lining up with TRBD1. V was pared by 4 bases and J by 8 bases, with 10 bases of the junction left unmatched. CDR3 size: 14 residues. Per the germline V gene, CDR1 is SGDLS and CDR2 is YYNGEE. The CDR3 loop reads CASSYLGQGGGYTF. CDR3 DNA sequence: TGTGCCAGCAGCTATCTCGGACAGGGCGGCGGCTACACCTTC. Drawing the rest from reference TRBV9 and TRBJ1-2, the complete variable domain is DSGVTQTPKHLITATGQRVTLRCSPRSGDLSVYWYQQSLDQGLQFLIQYYNGEERAKGNILERFSAQQFPDLHSELNLSSLELGDSALYFCASSYLGQGGGYTFGSGTRLTVV.

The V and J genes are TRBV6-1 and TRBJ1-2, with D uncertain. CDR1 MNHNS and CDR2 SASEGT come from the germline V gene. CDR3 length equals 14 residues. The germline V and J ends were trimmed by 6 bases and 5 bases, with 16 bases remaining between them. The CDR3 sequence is CASRTGWLWYGYTF. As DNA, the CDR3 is TGTGCCAGCAGGACGGGATGGCTTTGGTATGGCTACACCTTC.